What follows are 4 T cell receptor beta chains derived from one specimen sequenced in a study of blood T cell repertoires in COVID-19 (dated by TCRdb to about 2020). The library was made by the immunoSEQ multiplex PCR assay. As stored in TCRdb, this immuneACCESS dataset retains in-frame rearrangements with V and J assigned. A fraction of the clones does not appear; measured against another copy, unresolved V genes explain less than half of the discrepancy, and the remainder lacks a known reason. This sample is represented by about 200,000 clones; around nine tenths of them were singletons. Under 7.5% of the sample belongs to the ten largest clones. Sequencing used peripheral blood. Receptors originate from a man aged 60 to 69 who had recovered from COVID-19.

In nucleotides, the CDR3 is TGTGCCAGCACTCGGACAGGGGGTCAAGAGACCCAGTACTTC. This sequence encodes CASTRTGGQETQYF. The chain links TRBV9 to TRBJ2-5, with TRBD1 matching 10 bases. CDR1 SGDLS and CDR2 YYNGEE come from the germline V gene. The CDR3 extends over 14 amino acids. Trimming cost V 6 bases and J 2 bases; bases outside gene matches: 4.

CDR3 sequence: CASSSAPGLAGADTQYF. Written as DNA, the CDR3 is TGTGCCAGCAGTTCGGCCCCGGGACTAGCGGGAGCGGATACGCAGTATTTT. The V and J genes are TRBV28 and TRBJ2-3, with TRBD2 matching over 14 bases. The V gene's germline CDR1 is MDHEN and CDR2 SYDVKM. The CDR3 is made up of 17 amino acids. V gave up 4 bases and J gave up 6 bases; unmatched junction bases: 9. Drawing the rest from reference TRBV28 and TRBJ2-3, the complete variable domain is DVKVTQSSRYLVKRTGEKVFLECVQDMDHENMFWYRQDPGLGLRLIYFSYDVKMKEKGDIPEGYSVSREKKERFSLILESASTNQTSMYLCASSSAPGLAGADTQYFGPGTRLTVL.

This rearrangement joins TRBV19 to TRBJ1-4, with TRBD1 matching over 7 bases. The germline V gene has CDR1 LNHDA and CDR2 SQIVND (reference sequence). Unmatched junction bases numbered 3, after V lost 6 bases and J lost 8 bases. The CDR3 has 12 amino acids. This chain's CDR3 is CASRGQKEKLFF. For the CDR3, the DNA is TGTGCCAGTAGGGGACAGAAAGAAAAACTGTTTTTT.

The sample holds one count of this clone. The chain joins TRBV4-1 to TRBJ2-3, with 12 bases identical to TRBD2. Germline V gives CDR1 MGHRA, CDR2 YSYEKL. The CDR3 totals 14 residues. With 4 bases clipped from V and 5 bases from J, the junction kept 1 base outside the gene matches. CDR3 nucleotide sequence: TGCGCCAGCAGCCTGACTAGCGGGGGAGATACGCAGTATTTT. Translation: CASSLTSGGDTQYF.